This T cell receptor (beta chain) was identified during a study of blood T cell repertoires in COVID-19. TCRdb's copy holds only in-frame clones and misses some; the assay was immunoSEQ multiplex PCR. The sample shows about 480,000 clones, about nine tenths of them seen only once. The CDR3 has 13 residues. The V gene's germline CDR1 is SSHAT and CDR2 FNYEAQ (reference sequence). V lost 1 base and J lost 3, with 4 bases in between. Sequenced sample: peripheral blood. The chain uses TRBV7-7 and TRBJ2-1; the D is unclear. This TCR was sampled from a woman in her fifties or sixties with COVID-19, enrolled during active disease. CDR3 bases: TGTGCCAGCAGCTTAGGACACTACAATGAGCAGTTCTTC. It is translated as CASSLGHYNEQFF.